The next 23 T cell receptor beta chains were all read from a single sample in a study of OX40 agonist ivuxolimab in advanced cancers. The protocol was immunoSEQ multiplex PCR, while the TCRdb copy is restricted to in-frame clones and leaves out a portion. Among roughly 79,000 clones, less than 95% were seen once, and the ten largest hold approximately 10%. Sequencing used CD4+ or CD8+ T cells sorted from blood, obtained in a trial of the OX40 agonist ivuxolimab. All receptors come from an adult with an advanced solid tumor such as melanoma, head and neck, liver or kidney cancer.

The DNA of the CDR3 is TGTGCCAGCAGCTGGGGACTAGCGGGGGGGCCCGAAAACATTCAGTACTTC. It specifies CASSWGLAGGPENIQYF. The chain recombines TRBV5-6 with TRBJ2-4; 16 bases map to TRBD2. CDR1 is SGHDT and CDR2 is YYEEEE in the germline V gene. With 3 bases clipped from V and 5 bases from J, the junction kept 5 bases outside the gene matches. The CDR3 spans 17 residues. Full variable domain (remainder filled in from reference TRBV5-6 and TRBJ2-4): DAGVTQSPTHLIKTRGQQVTLRCSPKSGHDTVSWYQQALGQGPQFIFQYYEEEERQRGNFPDRFSGHQFPNYSSELNVNALLLGDSALYLCASSWGLAGGPENIQYFGAGTRLSVL.

The chain is built from TRBV7-9 and TRBJ1-1, with D hard to call. The V end was cut by 5 bases, the J end by 0 bases, with 16 bases between. This CDR3 is built from 16 residues. Germline V gene sequence: CDR1 SEHNR, CDR2 FQNEAQ (reference sequence). In nucleotides, the CDR3 is TGTGCCAGCAGCCGACCCGCGGCACCCTTGAACACTGAAGCTTTCTTT. Translating gives CASSRPAAPLNTEAFF. The variable domain in full, completed from reference TRBV7-9 and TRBJ1-1, reads DTGVSQNPRHKITKRGQNVTFRCDPISEHNRLYWYRQTLGQGPEFLTYFQNEAQLEKSRLLSDRFSAERPKGSFSTLEIQRTEQGDSAMYLCASSRPAAPLNTEAFFGQGTRLTVV.

The chain uses TRBV7-9 and TRBJ1-4; no clear D gene. Germline V CDR1 and CDR2: SEHNR, FQNEAQ (reference sequence). The CDR3 runs to 13 residues. Trimming took 6 bases from V and 12 from J, leaving 17 bases between them. The CDR3 coding sequence is TGTGCCAGCAGTCGAGACCCGGCACGGGAACTGTTTTTT. This codes for CASSRDPARELFF.

This clone is classed as medium-sized. This chain links TRBV7-9 with TRBJ1-2; D unclear. The germline CDR1 and CDR2 sequences are SEHNR and FQNEAQ (reference sequence). The V gene lost 1 base and the J gene lost 2 bases, with 11 bases spanning the gap. This CDR3 has 15 residues. CDR3 coding DNA: TGTGCCAGCAGCTTAGGCGGGCCAAAGAACTATGGCTACACCTTC. Translating gives CASSLGGPKNYGYTF.

This clone was picked up one time. The chain combines TRBV5-1 with TRBJ1-3, with 9 bases lining up with TRBD1. Losses at the gene ends were 0 bases for V and 0 bases for J; bases not matched to a gene: 7. Germline V gene sequence: CDR1 SGHRS, CDR2 YFSETQ. The CDR3 length is 18 residues. CDR3 region: CASSLDRGRFSSGNTIYF. CDR3 DNA sequence: TGCGCCAGCAGCTTGGACAGGGGGCGATTTAGCTCTGGAAACACCATATATTTT.

The chain couples TRBV14 to TRBJ1-1; the D is unclear. CDR1 and CDR2 from the germline V gene are SGHDN and FVKESK. There are 12 residues in the CDR3. Trimming took off 4 bases at V and 5 bases at J, with 8 bases between the two ends. CDR3 amino acids: CASSPLRTEAFF. The CDR3 region has the DNA TGTGCCAGCAGCCCGTTACGGACTGAAGCTTTCTTT.

The rearrangement links TRBV11-1 to TRBJ2-1; 7 bases fit TRBD1. CDR1 is SGHAT and CDR2 is FQDESV in the germline V gene (reference sequence). The CDR3 runs to 16 residues. After removal of 4 bases from V and 4 bases from J, the junction contained 10 bases not matched to a gene. CDR3 nucleotides: TGTGCCAGCAGCTATTCGGCCGGGACAGTATACAATGAGCAGTTCTTC. It yields the protein CASSYSAGTVYNEQFF.

The genes are TRBV6-4 and TRBJ1-1; tentatively, D is TRBD1 (6 bases). The CDR3 is 12 amino acids. Per the germline V gene, CDR1 is MRHNA and CDR2 is SNTAGT. Trimming left V 4 bases short and J 8 bases short, with 11 bases between. The CDR3 region has the DNA TGTGCCAGCAGTGCACAGGGCGGGGAAGCTTTCTTT. Amino acid sequence: CASSAQGGEAFF.

This sequence joins TRBV19 and TRBJ1-1; possible D gene TRBD1, 5 bases. With 5 bases removed from V and 6 bases from J, the gap between germline ends came to 16 bases. Germline V gene sequence: CDR1 LNHDA, CDR2 SQIVND (reference sequence). This CDR3 has 14 residues. The CDR3 coding sequence is TGTGCCAGTAGTTTTCTAAGCCGGGACGCTGAAGCTTTCTTT. Protein: CASSFLSRDAEAFF.

The chain uses TRBV19 and TRBJ2-7; the D gene is possibly TRBD2 (5 bases). The CDR3 is 15 amino acids. Germline V lookup: CDR1 LNHDA, CDR2 SQIVND (reference sequence). Trimming cost V 3 bases and J 4 bases, with 16 bases left between them. The CDR3 nucleotides read TGTGCCAGTAGTATCTCGCTGAGCGGTTATTACGAGCAGTACTTC. Translation: CASSISLSGYYEQYF.

To note about this clone: This sample includes further DNA sequences coding for the same CDR3. This chain links TRBV10-3 with TRBJ1-5; unclear D gene. The V gene lost 0 bases and the J gene lost 2 bases, with 2 bases spanning the gap. The CDR3 spans 13 residues. Germline V gene sequence: CDR1 ENHRY, CDR2 SYGVKD. The CDR3 here is CAISESGNQPQHF. The CDR3 DNA is TGTGCCATCAGTGAGTCGGGCAATCAGCCCCAGCATTTT.

The V gene is TRBV9, the J gene TRBJ2-1; tentative D call: TRBD2 (6 bases). The germline CDR1 and CDR2 sequences are SGDLS and YYNGEE. The CDR3 consists of 15 residues. The V and J ends lost 0 bases and 0 bases respectively, with 7 bases between them. CDR3 DNA sequence: TGTGCCAGCAGCGTAGTGGAGGGCTCCTACAATGAGCAGTTCTTC. This sequence encodes CASSVVEGSYNEQFF.

In its sample, this clone was seen a few times. The rearrangement uses TRBV5-5 and TRBJ1-1; 10 nucleotides agree with TRBD1. CDR1 and CDR2 from the germline V gene are SGHKS and YYEKEE (reference sequence). V shed 3 bases and J 5 bases; nucleotides not matched to a gene: 13. The CDR3 consists of 17 residues. CDR3 in amino acids: CASSSQAHRTGGTEAFF. The CDR3, as DNA: TGTGCCAGCAGCTCGCAGGCACACCGGACAGGGGGTACTGAAGCTTTCTTT.

The table lists this clone with a few counts. This CDR3 is CASSQVKGDQPQHF. The CDR3 DNA is TGCGCCAGCAGCCAAGTAAAGGGGGATCAGCCCCAGCATTTT. The V gene is TRBV4-1, the J gene TRBJ1-5, with D tentatively TRBD1 (6 bases). The CDR3 covers 14 residues. Germline V CDR1 and CDR2: MGHRA, YSYEKL. Trimming removed 1 base at V and 5 bases at J, with 9 bases between.

This sequence joins TRBV4-3 and TRBJ2-7; 9 bases agree with TRBD1. J gave up 3 bases and V 4 bases, and 7 bases lay outside the gene matches. The CDR3 runs to 15 residues. In germline, CDR1 is LGHNA, CDR2 YSLEER. Here the CDR3 DNA reads TGCGCCAGCAGCCTGATGGGACAGGGACACTACGAGCAGTACTTC. Its translation is CASSLMGQGHYEQYF.

The chain couples TRBV13 to TRBJ1-2, with D tentatively TRBD1 (5 bases). The germline CDR1 and CDR2 sequences are PRHDT and FYEKMQ (reference sequence). V was cut by 5 bases and J by 3 bases, with 10 bases left in between. The CDR3 has 13 residues. The CDR3 region has the DNA TGTGCCAGCAGCGCCTGGGGGGACTATGGCTACACCTTC. The encoded protein is CASSAWGDYGYTF.

V usage is TRBV2 and J usage is TRBJ2-7, with D uncertain. CDR3 length: 10 amino acids. Per the germline V gene, CDR1 is SNHLY and CDR2 is FYNNEI. V dropped 6 bases and J dropped 5 bases, with 5 bases sitting between them. Here the CDR3 DNA reads TGTGCCAGCAGGGAGCACGAGCAGTACTTC. Translating it yields CASREHEQYF.

The chain carries TRBV15 and TRBJ1-1; D ambiguous. Trimming shortened V by 3 bases and J by 3 bases, and 5 bases separated the two germline ends. Germline V lookup: CDR1 LNHNV, CDR2 YYDKDF (reference sequence). The CDR3 extends over 12 amino acids. The CDR3 nucleotides are TGTGCCACCAGCAGGGCGTACACTGAAGCTTTCTTT. It is translated as CATSRAYTEAFF.

The chain is built from TRBV27 and TRBJ2-3, with TRBD2 matching 11 bases. After removal of 3 bases from V and 2 bases from J, the junction contained 4 bases not matched to a gene. In germline, CDR1 is MNHEY, CDR2 SMNVEV (reference sequence). This CDR3 contains 16 residues. CDR3 nucleotide sequence: TGTGCCAGCAGTTTGGGACTAGCGGAGATCACAGATACGCAGTATTTT. This translates into CASSLGLAEITDTQYF.

The genes are TRBV19 and TRBJ1-5; D is ambiguous. Germline V gene data show CDR1 as LNHDA and CDR2 as SQIVND (reference sequence). The length of the CDR3 is 15 residues. V was shortened by 10 bases and J by 4 bases, with 20 bases between the two germline ends. The chain's CDR3 is CATGIGQQLNQPQHF. The CDR3 DNA follows: TGTGCCACCGGTATAGGGCAGCAATTAAATCAGCCCCAGCATTTT.

The CDR3 spells CASSVEGQSTDIQYF. DNA for the CDR3: TGTGCCAGCAGCGTCGAGGGGCAGTCCACGGACATTCAGTACTTC. This chain uses TRBV9 with TRBJ2-4, with D perhaps assigned TRBD1 or TRBD2 (5 bases each). The CDR3 runs 15 residues. V was clipped by 2 bases and J by 8 bases, with 17 bases between them. The germline V gene has CDR1 SGDLS and CDR2 YYNGEE.

The chain couples TRBV19 to TRBJ2-7, with 8 bases aligning to TRBD1. The V and J ends lost 6 bases and 3 bases, in that order; junction bases with no gene match: 7. This CDR3 has 14 amino acids. Germline V CDR1 and CDR2: LNHDA, SQIVND (reference sequence). The CDR3 spells CASRTGQGYYEQYF. The DNA of the CDR3 is TGTGCCAGTAGAACAGGACAGGGCTACTACGAGCAGTACTTC. The full variable domain, with the rest looked up from reference TRBV19 and TRBJ2-7, is DGGITQSPKYLFRKEGQNVTLSCEQNLNHDAMYWYRQDPGQGLRLIYYSQIVNDFQKGDIAEGYSVSREKKESFPLTVTSAQKNPTAFYLCASRTGQGYYEQYFGPGTRLTVT.

The chain recombines TRBV2 with TRBJ2-3; 9 nucleotides agree with TRBD2. CDR3 length: 15 residues. V was clipped by 5 bases and J by 3 bases; unmatched bases: 6. The germline gives CDR1 SNHLY, CDR2 FYNNEI. CDR3 protein: CASSTGTSSTDTQYF. The CDR3 DNA follows: TGTGCCAGCAGTACCGGGACTAGCAGTACAGATACGCAGTATTTT.